A selection of T cell receptor beta chains follows, all from one sample in a study of T and B cells in COVID-19 patients. TCRdb recomputed calls from the multiplex PCR reads with MiXCR, one row per CDR3 protein. The table records more than 10,000 distinct CDR3 sequences, 33% of them present only once. Sequencing input: blood. The receptors come from a human donor with active COVID-19. The CDR3 runs from the conserved cysteine through the conserved F or W. D genes are given only for firm matches. Clone size is not always given. Where it is, it says once, few, many or a class for expanded clones.

V	J	length	size	D	CDR3	DNA
TRBV10-3	TRBJ1-2	10	NA	NA	CATGSDGYTF	TGTGCCACCGGTTCGGATGGCTACACCTTC
TRBV28	TRBJ2-7	13	NA	NA	CASSPPGIYEQYF	TGTGCCAGCAGTCCTCCGGGAATCTACGAGCAGTACTTC
TRBV5-4	TRBJ2-5	15	NA	NA	CASSRGGGGQETQYF	TGTGCCAGCAGCCGAGGAGGGGGGGGCCAAGAGACCCAGTACTTC
TRBV5-4	TRBJ1-1	18	NA	NA	CASSLVPRVRGGDTEAFF	TGTGCCAGCAGCTTGGTGCCCCGGGTCCGAGGTGGGGACACTGAAGCTTTCTTT
TRBV6-4	TRBJ1-1	14	few	NA	CASMPGAEGTEAFF	TGTGCCAGCATGCCAGGGGCGGAGGGCACTGAAGCTTTCTTT
TRBV11-1	TRBJ2-7	15	medium-sized	NA	CASSLRPRSPYEQYF	TGTGCCAGCAGCTTAAGACCGCGTAGTCCCTACGAGCAGTACTTC
TRBV5-1	TRBJ1-5	16	NA	NA	CASSLLGISSNQPQHF	TGCGCCAGCAGCTTGTTAGGAATTTCGAGCAATCAGCCCCAGCATTTT
TRBV27	TRBJ2-7	12	NA	NA	CAISDRDYEQYF	TGTGCCATCAGTGACCGGGACTACGAGCAGTACTTC
TRBV15	TRBJ1-1	16	few	TRBD1	CATSRVRTGPNTEAFF	TGTGCCACCAGCAGAGTGAGGACAGGACCGAACACTGAAGCTTTCTTT
TRBV18	TRBJ1-2	14	few	NA	CASSPVGERGGYTF	TGTGCCAGCTCACCAGTGGGGGAGCGAGGTGGCTACACCTTC
TRBV19	TRBJ1-2	13	NA	NA	CASSLTVSRGYTF	TGTGCCAGTAGTCTAACAGTGTCAAGAGGCTACACCTTC
TRBV5-1	TRBJ2-7	15	NA	NA	CASSPQGQVGGEQYF	TGCGCCAGCAGCCCACAGGGGCAGGTCGGGGGCGAGCAGTACTTC
TRBV6-1	TRBJ2-7	18	few	TRBD2	CATQPGGAGFRSSYEQYF	TGTGCCACCCAACCCGGGGGGGCGGGATTTAGGTCTAGCTACGAGCAGTACTTC
TRBV4-2	TRBJ2-2	16	NA	TRBD1	CASSQGTGGNTGELFF	TGTGCCAGCAGCCAAGGGACAGGGGGTAACACCGGGGAGCTGTTTTTT
TRBV12-3/TRBV12-4	TRBJ2-7	15	medium-sized	NA	CASSSGPLGSYEQYF	TGTGCCAGCAGCTCGGGACCCTTGGGCTCCTACGAGCAGTACTTC
TRBV6-5	TRBJ1-2	14	NA	NA	CASSYRGPNYGYTF	TGTGCCAGCAGTTACAGGGGACCCAACTATGGCTACACCTTC
TRBV20-1	TRBJ2-2	17	NA	TRBD2	CSARASERGAPTGELFF	TGCAGTGCTAGAGCGTCGGAGCGGGGGGCCCCCACCGGGGAGCTGTTTTTT
TRBV6-5	TRBJ1-1	16	once	NA	CASNLRQFKAGTEAFF	TGTGCCAGCAATTTACGACAGTTCAAAGCGGGGACTGAAGCTTTCTTT
TRBV6-2/TRBV6-3	TRBJ2-5	15	NA	TRBD2	CASRGGGAAEETQYF	TGTGCCAGCAGAGGCGGGGGGGCCGCGGAAGAGACCCAGTACTTC
TRBV19	TRBJ1-2	13	NA	NA	CASSIGPVYGYTF	TGTGCCAGTAGTATAGGCCCAGTCTATGGCTACACCTTC
TRBV11-2	TRBJ1-1	15	NA	NA	CASSLDLGGVGEAFF	TGTGCCAGCAGCTTAGATTTGGGCGGGGTCGGTGAAGCTTTCTTT
TRBV13	TRBJ1-3	12	NA	NA	CASSRDRNTIYF	TGTGCCAGCAGCAGGGACAGAAACACCATATATTTT
TRBV19	TRBJ2-7	15	medium-sized	TRBD1	CASSIAEGTGYEQYF	TGTGCCAGTAGTATAGCCGAGGGGACAGGTTACGAGCAGTACTTC
TRBV15	TRBJ1-2	16	few	TRBD1	CATSRDSGQGKDGYTF	TGTGCCACCAGCAGAGATTCCGGACAGGGGAAAGACGGCTACACCTTC
TRBV19	TRBJ2-7	15	few	TRBD2	CASSTIAGSSYEQYF	TGTGCCAGTAGTACTATAGCGGGGAGCTCCTACGAGCAGTACTTC
TRBV19	TRBJ1-4	14	medium-sized	TRBD1	CASSRRGRGEKLFF	TGTGCCAGTAGTCGTAGGGGGCGCGGTGAAAAACTGTTTTTT
TRBV27	TRBJ2-1	15	NA	TRBD1	CASSTSGTGINEQFF	TGTGCCAGCAGTACCTCCGGGACAGGGATCAATGAGCAGTTCTTC
TRBV29-1	TRBJ2-7	14	NA	NA	CSVGVGGGSYEQYF	TGCAGCGTGGGGGTAGGAGGGGGCTCCTACGAGCAGTACTTC
TRBV6-4	TRBJ2-2	14	medium-sized	NA	CASSKDRNTGELFF	TGTGCCAGCAGTAAGGACAGGAACACCGGGGAGCTGTTTTTT
TRBV5-4	TRBJ1-4	13	few	TRBD1	CASSADREGELFF	TGTGCCAGCAGCGCGGACAGGGAAGGAGAACTGTTTTTT
TRBV5-6	TRBJ1-2	13	NA	TRBD1	CASSWTGNDGYTF	TGTGCCAGCAGCTGGACAGGGAATGATGGCTACACCTTC
TRBV6-1	TRBJ1-1	15	NA	TRBD1	CASSKLQGRGTEAFF	TGTGCCAGCAGTAAACTACAGGGGCGTGGGACTGAAGCTTTCTTT
TRBV7-2	TRBJ2-5	13	NA	NA	CASTKDNQETQYF	TGTGCCAGCACTAAGGACAACCAAGAGACCCAGTACTTC
TRBV6-1	TRBJ2-7	14	few	NA	CASTLGGSSYEQYF	TGTGCCAGCACCCTTGGGGGTAGCTCCTACGAGCAGTACTTC
TRBV19	TRBJ2-4	17	few	TRBD2	CASSQLAGYGAKNIQYF	TGTGCCAGTAGTCAACTAGCGGGGTATGGAGCCAAAAACATTCAGTACTTC
TRBV6-5	TRBJ1-5	15	NA	NA	CASSYSWAFNQPQHF	TGTGCCAGCAGTTACTCGTGGGCATTCAATCAGCCCCAGCATTTT
TRBV7-9	TRBJ1-1	13	NA	NA	CASSFSGNTEAFF	TGTGCCAGCAGCTTTAGTGGAAACACTGAAGCTTTCTTT
TRBV19	TRBJ1-2	14	few	NA	CASSTRTANYGYTF	TGTGCCAGTAGTACCCGGACGGCTAACTATGGCTACACCTTC
TRBV6-6	TRBJ1-1	14	NA	TRBD1	CASSRDRGNTEAFF	TGTGCCAGCAGCCGAGACAGGGGGAACACTGAAGCTTTCTTT
TRBV5-5	TRBJ2-2	15	medium-sized	NA	CASSLDRVRTGELFF	TGTGCCAGCAGCTTGGACAGGGTACGAACCGGGGAGCTGTTTTTT
TRBV24-1	TRBJ2-6	14	few	NA	CATSTVSGANVLTF	TGTGCCACCTCTACCGTCTCTGGGGCCAACGTCCTGACTTTC
TRBV6-5	TRBJ1-6	14	few	TRBD1	CASSRQGENSPLHF	TGTGCCAGCAGTCGACAGGGTGAAAATTCACCCCTCCACTTT
TRBV7-2	TRBJ2-7	15	NA	TRBD1	CASSTPGTELAEQYF	TGTGCCAGCAGCACCCCCGGGACAGAGTTAGCCGAGCAGTACTTC